The 15 T cell receptor beta chains given below trace back to one sample, sequenced in a study of cytomegalovirus exposure and HLA in healthy donors. PCR primers comprised 60 Vbeta and 13 Jbeta primers. Data came from immunoSEQ multiplex PCR; TCRdb stores just in-frame clones and leaves some out. The sample holds over 150,000 clones, over 60% seen once. The specimen was PBMCs. Source of these receptors: a man under 40 in good health and CMV-seropositive.

This chain joins TRBV20-1 and TRBJ2-1; D perhaps matches TRBD1 (6 bases). CDR3 length: 11 amino acids. Per the germline V gene, CDR1 is DFQATT and CDR2 is SNEGSKA (reference sequence). The germline V and J ends were trimmed by 4 bases and 16 bases, with 17 bases remaining between them. The CDR3 sequence: CSANRDVAEFF. CDR3 nucleotide sequence: TGCAGTGCTAACAGGGATGTAGCCGAATTCTTC.

The chain links TRBV19 to TRBJ1-2; unclear D gene. Germline V gene sequence: CDR1 LNHDA, CDR2 SQIVND (reference sequence). Trimming took off 6 bases at V and 0 bases at J, with 14 bases between the two ends. The CDR3 length is 15 residues. The DNA for the CDR3 is TGTGCCAGTAGGAAGTATGTAGCAGCTAACTATGGCTACACCTTC. It translates to CASRKYVAANYGYTF.

The V gene is TRBV11-2, the J gene TRBJ1-1, with D hard to call. The CDR3 consists of 11 residues. V gave up 8 bases and J gave up 0 bases, with 4 bases separating them. Germline lookup yields CDR1 SGHAT and CDR2 FQNNGV. CDR3 region: CASEMNTEAFF. In nucleotides, the CDR3 is TGTGCCAGCGAGATGAACACTGAAGCTTTCTTT.

The chain links TRBV9 to TRBJ2-3, with 9 bases that match TRBD2. The V gene end was trimmed by 7 bases and the J gene end by 5 bases; junction bases not matched to a gene: 8. This CDR3 comprises 14 residues. From germline, CDR1 is SGDLS and CDR2 YYNGEE. In DNA, the CDR3 is TGTGCCAGCGGGCAGCGGGGGGCGGGAGATACGCAGTATTTT. Translation: CASGQRGAGDTQYF.

This clone came up a few times. The gene calls are TRBV5-4 and TRBJ2-7, with 7 nucleotides matching TRBD1. The germline CDR1 and CDR2 sequences are SGHNT and YYREEE (reference sequence). With 4 bases clipped from V and 2 bases from J, the junction kept 9 bases outside the gene matches. This CDR3 has 15 amino acids. CDR3 residues: CASSPNQQGAYEQYF. In nucleotides, the CDR3 is TGTGCCAGCAGCCCGAACCAGCAGGGGGCCTACGAGCAGTACTTC.

This rearrangement joins TRBV5-1 to TRBJ1-1; 9 bases are a match to TRBD1. J lost 5 bases, V lost 5 bases, and 10 bases had no gene match. Germline CDR1 is SGHRS and CDR2 is YFSETQ. This CDR3 is 15 amino acids long. The CDR3 region is CASRGGTGIGTEAFF. In nucleotides, the CDR3 is TGCGCCAGCAGGGGTGGGACAGGGATAGGGACTGAAGCTTTCTTT.

The rearrangement links TRBV19 to TRBJ2-7; D possibly corresponds to TRBD1 (6 bases). Trimming left V 7 bases short and J 0 bases short, with 13 bases between. The germline V gene has CDR1 LNHDA and CDR2 SQIVND (reference sequence). The CDR3 totals 14 residues. The CDR3 region has the DNA TGTGCCAGTAAAGTTAGAGGGGGCTCCTACGAGCAGTACTTC. Translation gives CASKVRGGSYEQYF.

This chain links TRBV5-4 with TRBJ2-7, with 8 bases that match TRBD2. The CDR3 loop spans 15 amino acids. Germline loops: CDR1 SGHNT, CDR2 YYREEE (reference sequence). V lost 4 bases and J lost 3; bases outside the gene matches: 9. CDR3 in amino acids: CASSKTGTSNYEQYF. CDR3 DNA: TGTGCCAGCAGCAAAACCGGGACTAGTAACTACGAGCAGTACTTC.

The V and J genes are TRBV6-5 and TRBJ2-7; D unresolved. The germline V gene has CDR1 MNHEY and CDR2 SVGAGI. This CDR3 has 13 residues. Deletions cut 5 bases from V and 1 base from J, with 9 bases between. This CDR3 is CASSVGSSYEQYF. In DNA form, the CDR3 reads TGTGCCAGCAGTGTTGGCAGTTCCTACGAGCAGTACTTC.

This chain uses TRBV19 with TRBJ1-5, with unresolved D. Germline V lookup: CDR1 LNHDA, CDR2 SQIVND (reference sequence). CDR3 length equals 15 residues. The V end lost 1 base, the J end lost 0 bases, and 7 bases lay between the germline ends. CDR3: CASSIATYSNQPQHF. The CDR3 DNA reads TGTGCCAGTAGTATAGCCACCTATAGCAATCAGCCCCAGCATTTT.

This clone was picked up a small number of times. The V and J genes are TRBV19 and TRBJ2-1; the match to TRBD1 covers 8 bases. Unmatched junction bases numbered 11, after V lost 4 bases and J lost 0 bases. Germline V gene data show CDR1 as LNHDA and CDR2 as SQIVND (reference sequence). CDR3 length: 18 amino acids. CDR3 residues: CASSTQDRASLSYNEQFF. The CDR3 bases are TGTGCCAGTAGTACTCAGGACAGGGCCTCCCTCTCCTACAATGAGCAGTTCTTC.

The chain joins TRBV7-3 to TRBJ2-4, with a possible D match to TRBD2 (6 bases). The germline V gene has CDR1 SGHTA and CDR2 FQGTGA. The CDR3 sequence is 16 residues long. V was pared by 5 bases and J by 4 bases, with 18 bases between. CDR3 amino acids: CASSAVGGIEKNIQYF. The CDR3, as DNA: TGTGCCAGCAGCGCCGTCGGGGGAATTGAAAAAAACATTCAGTACTTC. Combining the CDR3 with reference TRBV7-3 and TRBJ2-4 gives the whole variable domain GAGVSQTPSNKVTEKGKYVELRCDPISGHTALYWYRQSLGQGPEFLIYFQGTGAADDSGLPNDRFFAVRPEGSVSTLKIQRTERGDSAVYLCASSAVGGIEKNIQYFGAGTRLSVL.

The V gene is TRBV7-3, the J gene TRBJ2-2; a weak D match, TRBD1 (6 bases). The CDR3 has 16 residues. Trimming stripped 6 bases from V and 0 bases from J, with 14 bases between. CDR1 is SGHTA and CDR2 is FQGTGA in the germline V gene. The CDR3 is CASRGFGQTNTGELFF. CDR3 bases: TGTGCCAGCAGGGGCTTTGGACAGACGAACACCGGGGAGCTGTTTTTT. Full variable domain (remainder filled in from reference TRBV7-3 and TRBJ2-2): GAGVSQTPSNKVTEKGKYVELRCDPISGHTALYWYRQSLGQGPEFLIYFQGTGAADDSGLPNDRFFAVRPEGSVSTLKIQRTERGDSAVYLCASRGFGQTNTGELFFGEGSRLTVL.

The chain carries TRBV7-8 and TRBJ2-5; D is possibly TRBD2 (5 bases). The last part of the DNA fits TRBJ2-7 better; the J call may be wrong. Germline CDR1 and CDR2: SGHVS and FQNEAQ. The CDR3 loop spans 14 amino acids. The CDR3 spells CASSHGREAYEQYF. The CDR3 DNA reads as TGTGCCAGCAGCCATGGACGGGAAGCCTACGAGCAGTACTTC.

This clone appeared a few times. This chain connects TRBV28 to TRBJ2-2; unclear D gene. CDR3 size: 13 residues. Germline CDR1 MDHEN, CDR2 SYDVKM. Trimming removed 4 bases from V and 3 bases from J, with 6 bases in between. CDR3 residues: CASSWQYTGELFF. The CDR3 DNA reads TGTGCCAGCAGTTGGCAGTACACCGGGGAGCTGTTTTTT. The full variable domain, with the rest looked up from reference TRBV28 and TRBJ2-2, is DVKVTQSSRYLVKRTGEKVFLECVQDMDHENMFWYRQDPGLGLRLIYFSYDVKMKEKGDIPEGYSVSREKKERFSLILESASTNQTSMYLCASSWQYTGELFFGEGSRLTVL.